The 32 T cell receptor beta chains below all came from one sample that was sequenced in a study of radiation and T cells in renal cell carcinoma. Generated by immunoSEQ multiplex PCR, the TCRdb table keeps only in-frame clones and is missing some. The table has approximately 170,000 clones, around 90% seen once. Time point of the sample: blood 4 weeks post-SBRT, at nephrectomy. Regarding treatment: 15 Gy SBRT to primary tumor, nephrectomy 4 weeks later. The sample here was blood, taken from a patient whose treatment included radiotherapy and nephrectomy. The receptors shown here come from a woman aged 45-60 years with renal cell carcinoma.

The V gene is TRBV6-6, the J gene TRBJ1-2; D possibly corresponds to TRBD1 (5 bases). The V gene lost 5 bases and the J gene lost 4 bases, with 14 bases spanning the gap. This CDR3 spans 14 amino acids. CDR1 is MNHNY and CDR2 is SVGAGI in the germline V gene (reference sequence). The CDR3 DNA is TGTGCCAGCAGTCTGGGGGGGGAGGCCTATGGCTACACCTTC. Translated: CASSLGGEAYGYTF.

The chain combines TRBV9 with TRBJ2-4, with 10 bases fitting TRBD1. The CDR3 is 14 amino acids. Germline CDR1 and CDR2: SGDLS and YYNGEE. Trimming removed 3 bases from V and 12 bases from J; junction bases left unmatched: 9. Here the CDR3 reads CASSDRQGAAYQYF. CDR3 bases: TGTGCCAGCAGCGATCGACAGGGGGCCGCCTATCAGTACTTC.

The V and J genes are TRBV5-4 and TRBJ2-3, with D unresolved. Germline CDR1 and CDR2: SGHNT and YYREEE (reference sequence). The CDR3 is 15 residues long. Trimming cost V 4 bases and J 2 bases, with 14 bases left between them. The CDR3 nucleotides are TGTGCCAGCAGCCAACCCCACCCGGACACAGATACGCAGTATTTT. This sequence encodes CASSQPHPDTDTQYF.

The chain uses TRBV5-4 and TRBJ1-4; no definite D call. Trimming took 0 bases from V and 5 from J, leaving 8 bases between them. The CDR3 has 14 residues. CDR1 SGHNT and CDR2 YYREEE come from the germline V gene (reference sequence). The CDR3 is CASSLDLGNEKLFF. CDR3 bases: TGTGCCAGCAGCTTGGACCTGGGCAATGAAAAACTGTTTTTT.

V is TRBV11-2 and J is TRBJ2-1; D gene uncertain. The CDR3 spans 15 residues. Germline CDR1 SGHAT, CDR2 FQNNGV. Deletions cut 5 bases from V and 2 bases from J, with 13 bases between. The CDR3 nucleotides read TGTGCCAGCAGCCCCCCCGGGTTTCCCTACAATGAGCAGTTCTTC. Its translation is CASSPPGFPYNEQFF. Full variable domain (rest looked up from reference TRBV11-2 and TRBJ2-1): EAGVAQSPRYKIIEKRQSVAFWCNPISGHATLYWYQQILGQGPKLLIQFQNNGVVDDSQLPKDRFSAERLKGVDSTLKIQPAKLEDSAVYLCASSPPGFPYNEQFFGPGTRLTVL.

The chain joins TRBV15 to TRBJ2-5; 13 nucleotides align to TRBD2. The CDR3 consists of 18 residues. Looked up from germline, CDR1 is LNHNV and CDR2 is YYDKDF (reference sequence). The trim removed 0 bases at V and 2 bases at J, leaving 6 bases unmatched. CDR3 loop: CATSREGLAGKLQETQYF. CDR3 coding DNA: TGTGCCACCAGCAGAGAGGGACTAGCGGGGAAACTACAAGAGACCCAGTACTTC.

This rearrangement joins TRBV5-6 to TRBJ1-3; no reliable D call. The CDR3 is 16 residues long. Germline loops: CDR1 SGHDT, CDR2 YYEEEE. Trimming shortened V by 0 bases and J by 0 bases, and 10 bases separated the two germline ends. In nucleotides, the CDR3 is TGTGCCAGCAGCTTGGAGGGAGCCTTCTCTGGAAACACCATATATTTT. It translates to CASSLEGAFSGNTIYF.

Only one count was recorded for this clone. The rearrangement joins TRBV10-3 to TRBJ2-7, with 13 nucleotides matching TRBD2. Germline trimming cut 11 bases from V and 4 bases from J; bases unmatched to any gene: 8. Germline lookup yields CDR1 ENHRY and CDR2 SYGVKD. There are 14 residues in the CDR3. The CDR3 protein is CAARTSGGYYEQYF. The CDR3 DNA reads TGTGCCGCCCGGACTAGCGGGGGTTATTACGAGCAGTACTTC.

The chain couples TRBV6-9 to TRBJ2-3; the match to TRBD2 covers 13 bases. The CDR3 length is 16 residues. The germline CDR1 and CDR2 sequences are MNHGY and SVAAGI. Trimming cost V 4 bases and J 2 bases; bases outside gene matches: 3. The CDR3 nucleotides are TGTGCCAGCAGTTCGACTAGCGGGGGGCCCACAGATACGCAGTATTTT. Translating it yields CASSSTSGGPTDTQYF.

This clone appeared once. The chain combines TRBV7-2 with TRBJ1-1; D is unresolved. CDR3 length equals 13 residues. Germline CDR1 SGHTA, CDR2 FQGNSA. V was trimmed by 5 bases and J by 8 bases, leaving 15 bases between them. This CDR3 is CASSTQAKPEAFF. The CDR3 DNA is TGTGCCAGCAGCACCCAGGCAAAACCCGAAGCTTTCTTT.

The chain links TRBV2 to TRBJ2-5; perhaps TRBD2 as D (7 bases). The CDR3 has 14 residues. Germline CDR1 and CDR2: SNHLY and FYNNEI. V lost 2 bases to trimming and J lost 5 bases, with 12 bases between them. CDR3 in amino acids: CASSERGASETQYF. CDR3 bases: TGTGCCAGCAGTGAACGGGGGGCCAGCGAGACCCAGTACTTC. Based on the CDR3 plus reference TRBV2 and TRBJ2-5, the full variable domain is EPEVTQTPSHQVTQMGQEVILRCVPISNHLYFYWYRQILGQKVEFLVSFYNNEISEKSEIFDDQFSVERPDGSNFTLKIRSTKLEDSAMYFCASSERGASETQYFGPGTRLLVL.

The chain has TRBV2 and TRBJ2-7; 9 positions agree with TRBD1. The ends lost 6 bases at V and 0 bases at J; junction bases unmatched: 0. Germline V gene lookup returns CDR1 SNHLY and CDR2 FYNNEI. The CDR3 is made up of 13 amino acids. The DNA of the CDR3 is TGTGCCAGCAGGGGACAGGGCTCCTACGAGCAGTACTTC. Its translation is CASRGQGSYEQYF.

The rearrangement joins TRBV7-9 to TRBJ1-6, with TRBD1 identical over 7 bases. This CDR3 contains 15 residues. CDR1 and CDR2 from the germline V gene are SEHNR and FQNEAQ (reference sequence). Trimming at V came to 1 base and at J to 7 bases, leaving 4 bases not matched to a gene. CDR3 in DNA: TGTGCCAGCAGCTTAGATGGGACAGACAATTCACCCCTCCACTTT. This codes for CASSLDGTDNSPLHF.

Regarding this clone: The germline gene is not matched at one end of the junction; a read error may be the cause. The CDR3 loop reads CASSFAEEPF. The CDR3 DNA reads TGTGCCAGCAGCTTTGCGGAGGAGCCTTTT. The chain uses TRBV5-6 and TRBJ1-4; D is unresolved. CDR3 length equals 10 residues. Per the germline V gene, CDR1 is SGHDT and CDR2 is YYEEEE.

This clone was counted a few times. The chain has TRBV19 and TRBJ2-1; TRBD1 might be the D (5 bases). The CDR3 covers 14 residues. Germline V gives CDR1 LNHDA, CDR2 SQIVND (reference sequence). V lost 10 bases and J 0 bases, leaving 13 bases between the germline ends. CDR3 DNA sequence: TGTGCCACCCAGCCGGACAACTCCTACAATGAGCAGTTCTTC. This translates into CATQPDNSYNEQFF.

The J gene is TRBJ1-1, the V gene TRBV7-8; TRBD1 agrees at 7 bases. Germline lookup yields CDR1 SGHVS and CDR2 FQNEAQ. Germline trimming cut 5 bases from V and 5 bases from J; bases unmatched to any gene: 11. This CDR3 is 15 amino acids long. The DNA of the CDR3 is TGTGCCAGCAGCCAATTAACAGGGGTCTCTACTGAAGCTTTCTTT. Translation: CASSQLTGVSTEAFF.

The chain employs TRBV7-8 and TRBJ2-3, with D perhaps TRBD1 (8 bases). CDR3 length equals 15 residues. The germline gives CDR1 SGHVS, CDR2 FQNEAQ. The ends were cut back, 6 bases at V and 5 bases at J, with 18 bases in the middle. The CDR3 loop reads CASRGGQGAKDTQYF. CDR3 coding DNA: TGTGCCAGCAGGGGAGGGCAGGGGGCAAAAGATACGCAGTATTTT.

The rearrangement joins TRBV11-3 to TRBJ2-5; D gene ambiguous. Trimming pared 6 bases from V and 1 base from J, leaving 9 bases between. CDR1 and CDR2 from the germline V gene are SGHNT and YENEEA. CDR3 size: 13 residues. The chain's CDR3 is CASSMGIQETQYF. CDR3 bases: TGTGCCAGCAGTATGGGGATCCAAGAGACCCAGTACTTC. The full variable domain, in which reference TRBV11-3 and TRBJ2-5 provide the parts outside the CDR3, is EAGVVQSPRYKIIEKKQPVAFWCNPISGHNTLYWYLQNLGQGPELLIRYENEEAVDDSQLPKDRFSAERLKGVDSTLKIQPAELGDSAVYLCASSMGIQETQYFGPGTRLLVL.

The gene calls are TRBV6-6 and TRBJ2-1; 12 positions match TRBD2. Trimming at V came to 4 bases and at J to 2 bases, leaving 3 bases not matched to a gene. The CDR3 spans 16 residues. Germline CDR1 reads MNHNY; CDR2 reads SVGAGI (reference sequence). The CDR3 DNA reads as TGTGCCAGCAGTTCCCCTAGCGGGGGGGCCTACAATGAGCAGTTCTTC. Residues: CASSSPSGGAYNEQFF.

The chain joins TRBV5-1 to TRBJ2-1; 9 nucleotides match TRBD1. Per germline, CDR1 SGHRS and CDR2 YFSETQ. Trimming took 4 bases from V and 10 from J; bases not matched to a gene: 12. The CDR3 is 15 amino acids. The CDR3 nucleotides read TGCGCCAGCAGCACCCAGGACAGGGGCCTTTTCGAGCAGTTCTTC. It translates to CASSTQDRGLFEQFF.

This chain links TRBV18 with TRBJ1-1; the match to TRBD1 covers 8 bases. Trimming took 3 bases from V and 5 from J; bases not matched to a gene: 11. Germline V CDR1 and CDR2: KGHSH, LQKENI. This CDR3 region has 16 residues. Here the CDR3 DNA reads TGTGCCAGCTCACCCTACGTATCAGGGGGCCCGACTGAAGCTTTCTTT. Protein: CASSPYVSGGPTEAFF.

The chain carries TRBV7-9 and TRBJ1-2; no firm D call. The CDR3 contains 14 residues. The germline V and J ends were trimmed by 1 base and 2 bases, with 8 bases remaining between them. CDR1 and CDR2 from the germline V gene are SEHNR and FQNEAQ (reference sequence). CDR3 sequence: CASSLVEQNYGYTF. The DNA for the CDR3 is TGTGCCAGCAGCTTAGTTGAACAGAACTATGGCTACACCTTC.

The chain links TRBV29-1 to TRBJ2-3; 9 bases map to TRBD2. This CDR3 is built from 15 residues. V dropped 0 bases and J dropped 6; count of bases not matched to a gene: 7. Germline V gene lookup returns CDR1 SQVTM and CDR2 ANQGSEA. The CDR3 region is CSVEEGGGAGDTQYF. The CDR3 DNA is TGCAGCGTTGAAGAAGGCGGGGGGGCCGGGGATACGCAGTATTTT.

The genes are TRBV7-8 and TRBJ1-1; D possibly corresponds to TRBD1 (6 bases). The germline gives CDR1 SGHVS, CDR2 FQNEAQ. The CDR3 sequence is 13 residues long. The germline V and J ends were trimmed by 4 bases and 3 bases, with 9 bases remaining between them. The CDR3 bases are TGTGCCAGCAGCTCACAGGGCTACACTGAAGCTTTCTTT. Translation gives CASSSQGYTEAFF.

The genes are TRBV7-8 and TRBJ1-1; 10 positions match TRBD1. Trimming took 4 bases from V and 7 from J; bases not matched to a gene: 6. Germline V gives CDR1 SGHVS, CDR2 FQNEAQ. CDR3 length: 14 amino acids. CDR3 sequence (DNA): TGTGCCAGCAGCTGGGACAGGGGACCCTATGAAGCTTTCTTT. Translating gives CASSWDRGPYEAFF. The whole variable domain, filled in from reference TRBV7-8 and TRBJ1-1, reads GAGVSQSPRYKVAKRGQDVALRCDPISGHVSLFWYQQALGQGPEFLTYFQNEAQLDKSGLPSDRFFAERPEGSVSTLKIQRTQQEDSAVYLCASSWDRGPYEAFFGQGTRLTVV.

The CDR3 loop reads CASSFRAVGQGAVEEKLFF. In DNA form, the CDR3 reads TGTGCCAGTAGTTTTCGTGCAGTAGGTCAGGGGGCGGTGGAGGAAAAACTGTTTTTT. The chain combines TRBV19 with TRBJ1-4; the match to TRBD1 covers 8 bases. The trim removed 5 bases at V and 8 bases at J, leaving 22 bases unmatched. Germline V CDR1 and CDR2: LNHDA, SQIVND (reference sequence). This CDR3 has 19 amino acids.

A single count supports this clone. The chain links TRBV19 to TRBJ2-3; D gene uncertain. Trimming stripped 4 bases from V and 1 base from J, with 6 bases between. The CDR3 is made up of 13 amino acids. Looked up from germline, CDR1 is LNHDA and CDR2 is SQIVND (reference sequence). DNA for the CDR3: TGTGCCAGTAGTAATCGTGGCACAGATACGCAGTATTTT. Its protein product is CASSNRGTDTQYF.

The chain combines TRBV11-2 with TRBJ1-5, with TRBD1 matching 9 bases. The V gene's germline CDR1 is SGHAT and CDR2 FQNNGV. This CDR3 is 15 amino acids long. The ends lost 1 base at V and 6 bases at J; junction bases unmatched: 4. CDR3 DNA sequence: TGTGCCAGCAGCTTAGGGGGGACAGGGAGTCAGCCCCAGCATTTT. This translates into CASSLGGTGSQPQHF. Drawing the rest from reference TRBV11-2 and TRBJ1-5, the complete variable domain is EAGVAQSPRYKIIEKRQSVAFWCNPISGHATLYWYQQILGQGPKLLIQFQNNGVVDDSQLPKDRFSAERLKGVDSTLKIQPAKLEDSAVYLCASSLGGTGSQPQHFGDGTRLSIL.

This chain links TRBV6-6 with TRBJ1-2; no reliable D call. The CDR3 spans 16 residues. Deletions cut 0 bases from V and 0 bases from J, with 11 bases between. The germline CDR1 and CDR2 sequences are MNHNY and SVGAGI (reference sequence). In nucleotides, the CDR3 is TGTGCCAGCAGTTACTCGAGTATGGGAGCTAACTATGGCTACACCTTC. It specifies CASSYSSMGANYGYTF.

The gene calls are TRBV7-2 and TRBJ2-5, with 14 bases matching TRBD2. Germline CDR1 reads SGHTA; CDR2 reads FQGNSA. V was pared by 5 bases and J by 13 bases, with 15 bases of the junction left unmatched. This CDR3 is built from 16 residues. CDR3 DNA sequence: TGTGCCAGCAGCCTAGACCCCGGGACTAGCGGGGGATTCGGGTACTTC. It encodes CASSLDPGTSGGFGYF.

The table lists this clone with a count of one. This chain uses TRBV7-9 with TRBJ2-1; D is possibly TRBD2 (6 bases). V was trimmed by 5 bases and J by 7 bases, leaving 9 bases between them. The CDR3 loop spans 12 amino acids. Per germline, CDR1 SEHNR and CDR2 FQNEAQ (reference sequence). The CDR3 reads CASSPLANEQFF. CDR3 DNA: TGTGCCAGCAGCCCGCTAGCGAATGAGCAGTTCTTC. The whole variable domain, remainder taken from reference TRBV7-9 and TRBJ2-1, is DTGVSQNPRHKITKRGQNVTFRCDPISEHNRLYWYRQTLGQGPEFLTYFQNEAQLEKSRLLSDRFSAERPKGSFSTLEIQRTEQGDSAMYLCASSPLANEQFFGPGTRLTVL.

The rearrangement uses TRBV6-6 and TRBJ2-3; D may be TRBD2 (5 bases). The CDR3 loop spans 13 amino acids. Trimming shortened V by 6 bases and J by 4 bases, and 11 bases separated the two germline ends. Germline V gene sequence: CDR1 MNHNY, CDR2 SVGAGI (reference sequence). In nucleotides, the CDR3 is TGTGCCAGCAGACCCACTAGGTCAGATACGCAGTATTTT. Its translation is CASRPTRSDTQYF.